This T cell receptor (beta chain) was identified in a study of blood T cell repertoires in COVID-19. Study as a whole: The United States, Italy and Spain were the sources of the acute and convalescent COVID-19 samples.

Per the study methods: Using reference gene primer amplification, nucleated cell counts were estimated. Profiled with immunoSEQ multiplex PCR; TCRdb holds only in-frame clones, not every one. The V and J calls and clone size were taken over from that table, and D and trimming were inferred from the DNA. The sample lists 250,000 to 350,000 clones, 88% occurring once. With V trimmed by 6 bases and J by 10 bases, 8 bases remained unmatched. Germline values: CDR1 SNHLY, CDR2 FYNNEI. CDR3 length: 14 residues. In this sample, this clone turned up a few times. The source of this sequence is a woman in her twenties or thirties who had recovered from COVID-19. The chain couples TRBV2 to TRBJ1-6; TRBD1 matches 8 bases. The sequenced sample was peripheral blood. This CDR3 is CASSLDRAGSPLHF. Written as DNA, the CDR3 is TGTGCCAGCAGCTTGGACAGGGCTGGCTCACCCCTCCACTTT.